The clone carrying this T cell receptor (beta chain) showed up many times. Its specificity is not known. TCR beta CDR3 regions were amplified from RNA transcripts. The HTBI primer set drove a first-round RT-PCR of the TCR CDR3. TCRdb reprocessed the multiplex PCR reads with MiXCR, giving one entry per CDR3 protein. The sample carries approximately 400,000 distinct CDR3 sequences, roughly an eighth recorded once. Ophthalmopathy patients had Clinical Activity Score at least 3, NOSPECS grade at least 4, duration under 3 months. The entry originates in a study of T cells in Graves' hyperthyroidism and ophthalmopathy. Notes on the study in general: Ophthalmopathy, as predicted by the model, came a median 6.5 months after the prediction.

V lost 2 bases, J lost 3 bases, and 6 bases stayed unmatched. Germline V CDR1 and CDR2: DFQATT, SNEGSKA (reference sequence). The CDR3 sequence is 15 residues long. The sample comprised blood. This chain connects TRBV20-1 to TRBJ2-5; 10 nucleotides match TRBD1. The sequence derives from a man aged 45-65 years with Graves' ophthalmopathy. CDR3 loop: CSARRRQGAKETQYF. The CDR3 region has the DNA TGCAGTGCTAGAAGGCGACAGGGGGCGAAAGAGACCCAGTACTTC.